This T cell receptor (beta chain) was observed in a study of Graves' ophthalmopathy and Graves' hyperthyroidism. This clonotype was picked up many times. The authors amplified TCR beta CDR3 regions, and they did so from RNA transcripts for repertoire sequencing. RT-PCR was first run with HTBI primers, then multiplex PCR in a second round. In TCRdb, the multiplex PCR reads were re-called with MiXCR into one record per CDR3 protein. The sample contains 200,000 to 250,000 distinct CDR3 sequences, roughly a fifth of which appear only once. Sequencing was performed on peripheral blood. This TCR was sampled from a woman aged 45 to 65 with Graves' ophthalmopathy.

The CDR3 reads CAWSVRGGQEAFF. The CDR3 DNA reads as TGTGCCTGGAGTGTACGAGGGGGCCAGGAAGCTTTCTTT. V and J are TRBV30 and TRBJ1-1; 7 bases are a match to TRBD1. The germline V gene encodes CDR1 GTSNPN and CDR2 SVGIG (reference sequence). The V and J ends lost 0 bases and 8 bases, in that order; junction bases with no gene match: 6. The CDR3 sequence is 13 residues long.